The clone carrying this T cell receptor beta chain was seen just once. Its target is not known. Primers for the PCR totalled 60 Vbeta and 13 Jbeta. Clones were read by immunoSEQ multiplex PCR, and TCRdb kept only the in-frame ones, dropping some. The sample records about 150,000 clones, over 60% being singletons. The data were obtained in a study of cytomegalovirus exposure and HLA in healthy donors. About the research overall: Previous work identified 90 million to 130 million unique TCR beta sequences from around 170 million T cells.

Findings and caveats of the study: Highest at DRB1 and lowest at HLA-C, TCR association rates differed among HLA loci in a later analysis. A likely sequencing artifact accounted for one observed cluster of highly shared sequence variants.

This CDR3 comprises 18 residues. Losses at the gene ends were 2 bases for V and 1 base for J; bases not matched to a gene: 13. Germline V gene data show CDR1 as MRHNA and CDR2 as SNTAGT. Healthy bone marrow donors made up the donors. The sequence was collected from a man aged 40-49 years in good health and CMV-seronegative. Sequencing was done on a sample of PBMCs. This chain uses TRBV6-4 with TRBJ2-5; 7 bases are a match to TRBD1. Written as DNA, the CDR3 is TGTGCCAGCAGTGACGGCAACTCGGGACAGAGGAGCCAAGAGACCCAGTACTTC. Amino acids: CASSDGNSGQRSQETQYF.